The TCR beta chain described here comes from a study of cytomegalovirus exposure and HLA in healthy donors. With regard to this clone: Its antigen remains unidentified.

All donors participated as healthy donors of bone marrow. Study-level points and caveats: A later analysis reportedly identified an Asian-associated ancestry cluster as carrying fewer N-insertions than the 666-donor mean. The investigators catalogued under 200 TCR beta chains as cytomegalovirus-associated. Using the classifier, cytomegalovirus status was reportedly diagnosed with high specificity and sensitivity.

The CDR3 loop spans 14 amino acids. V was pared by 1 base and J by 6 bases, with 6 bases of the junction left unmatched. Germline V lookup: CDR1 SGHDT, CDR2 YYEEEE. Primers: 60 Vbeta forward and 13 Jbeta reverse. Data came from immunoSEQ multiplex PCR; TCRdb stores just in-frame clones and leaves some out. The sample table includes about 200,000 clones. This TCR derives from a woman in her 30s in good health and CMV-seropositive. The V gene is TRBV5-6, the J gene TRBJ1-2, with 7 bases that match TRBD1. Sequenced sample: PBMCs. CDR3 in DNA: TGTGCCAGCAGCTTGAGGGGGCGCATGAATGGCTACACCTTC. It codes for CASSLRGRMNGYTF.